This passage covers 23 T cell receptor beta chains from one sample sequenced in a study of T cell clonality in common variable immunodeficiency. Clones were sequenced by immunoSEQ multiplex PCR, and TCRdb holds only the in-frame ones, with some missing. The sample was found to contain about 35,000 clones, and every one recurs. Specimen: peripheral blood mononuclear cells. The receptors were sampled from a person aged 18 to 70 in good health.

This clone occurred many times. The part of the CDR3 DNA that was read is TGTGCCAGCAGTGTACAGGGGTTTGCTCAGCCC. Its protein is CASSVQGFAQP. From start to end, the CDR3 is CASSVQGFAQPQHF. The J gene is TRBJ1-5, the V gene TRBV6-1; 7 bases map to TRBD1. The CDR3 end lies 3 residues beyond the end of the read and is filled in from the germline J gene. Germline lookup yields CDR1 MNHNS and CDR2 SASEGT. The length of the CDR3 is 14 residues. After removal of 4 bases from V and 6 bases from J, the junction contained 6 bases not matched to a gene.

This clone showed up many times. The sequenced part of the CDR3 DNA is TGTGCCAGTAGTTCCATAACTAGCGGTTCTTACAATGAG. Protein: CASSSITSGSYNE. The whole CDR3 protein is CASSSITSGSYNEQFF. The V call is TRBV19, the J call TRBJ2-1; 8 bases map to TRBD2. The read terminates 3 residues ahead of where the CDR3 ends, so the germline J gene completes it. The J segment lost 4 bases and the V segment lost 5 bases, leaving 10 bases of the junction unmatched. Germline V CDR1 and CDR2: LNHDA, SQIVND (reference sequence). The CDR3 is 16 residues long.

This clone showed up many times. Sequencing ends 3 residues short of the CDR3 end; the germline J gene provides the rest. The rearrangement uses TRBV9 and TRBJ2-3, with D tentatively TRBD2 (5 bases). The CDR3 spans 16 residues. Germline CDR1 and CDR2: SGDLS and YYNGEE. Trimming removed 4 bases from V and 3 bases from J, with 18 bases in between. CDR3 bases read: TGTGCCAGCAGCCCATACGGGGTTAGTTGGACAGATACG. Amino acids: CASSPYGVSWTDT. The entire CDR3 sequence reads CASSPYGVSWTDTQYF.

This clone was detected ten times or more. The CDR3 is cut off 3 residues early in the read; its end comes from the germline J gene. V gene TRBV28 combines with J gene TRBJ2-5, with D perhaps matching TRBD1 (6 bases). The V end lost 6 bases, the J end lost 4 bases, and 15 bases lay between the germline ends. Germline V gene sequence: CDR1 MDHEN, CDR2 SYDVKM. This CDR3 has 14 residues. The sequenced CDR3 bases are TGTGCCAGCAGGATACACAGGGCAGGAGAGACC. Protein sequence: CASRIHRAGET. The full CDR3 protein is CASRIHRAGETQYF.

This clone was observed at least ten times. The read ends 3 residues before the CDR3 terminus; that terminus is restored from the germline J gene. The chain employs TRBV14 and TRBJ1-5, with D tentatively TRBD1 (5 bases). V shed 0 bases and J shed 4 bases, with 10 bases lying between them. This CDR3 is 15 amino acids long. Per germline, CDR1 SGHDN and CDR2 FVKESK. The CDR3 DNA, read in part, is TGTGCCAGCAGCCAAGAAAGGGGCTATAATCAGCCC. This codes for CASSQERGYNQP. The whole CDR3 is CASSQERGYNQPQHF.

The sample holds many counts of this clone. The read stops 3 residues short of the end of the CDR3; the missing end is completed from the germline J gene. The chain has TRBV12-5 and TRBJ2-1; 9 bases fit TRBD2. This CDR3 is 19 amino acids long. Germline lookup yields CDR1 LGHNT and CDR2 FRNRAP. The ends lost 0 bases at V and 2 bases at J; junction bases unmatched: 11. The covered CDR3 bases are TGTGCTAGTGGTTTGGTACGGGGTAGCGGGAGTTCCCCCTACAATGAG. It translates to CASGLVRGSGSSPYNE. The CDR3 as a whole reads CASGLVRGSGSSPYNEQFF.

As for this clone: The CDR3 is cut off 3 residues early in the read; its end comes from the germline J gene. The V gene is TRBV11-2, the J gene TRBJ1-2; D may be TRBD1 (6 bases). Germline V gives CDR1 SGHAT, CDR2 FQNNGV. There are 15 residues in the CDR3. The sequenced CDR3 bases are TGTGCCAGCAGCTTTGCAGGGGCTAATAACGACGGC. The encoded protein is CASSFAGANNDG. The complete CDR3 protein is CASSFAGANNDGYTF.

This clone has at least ten counts. The read comes to an end 3 residues before the CDR3 does, leaving the germline J gene to fill in the end. V gene TRBV30 combines with J gene TRBJ2-2; 8 positions match TRBD2. Trimming removed 3 bases from V and 3 bases from J; junction bases left unmatched: 6. Germline CDR1 GTSNPN, CDR2 SVGIG (reference sequence). The CDR3 covers 15 residues. This CDR3 reads CAWRVAGFDTGELFF. The sequenced part of the CDR3 DNA is TGTGCCTGGAGGGTAGCGGGATTTGACACCGGGGAG.

This clone has only a few counts. The read gets to within 3 residues of the CDR3 end, and the germline J gene fills in the rest. V gene TRBV7-6 combines with J gene TRBJ2-2; D possibly corresponds to TRBD1 (6 bases). This CDR3 has 15 amino acids. The germline V gene has CDR1 SGHVS and CDR2 FNYEAQ. V lost 8 bases and J 0 bases, leaving 13 bases between the germline ends. CDR3 in amino acids: CASSWTDANTGELFF. Incomplete CDR3 DNA: TGTGCCAGCTCGTGGACAGATGCGAACACCGGGGAG.

This clone has a count of ten or more. The CDR3 end lies 3 residues beyond the end of the read and is filled in from the germline J gene. V gene TRBV5-8 combines with J gene TRBJ1-1; D not certain. The V gene's germline CDR1 is SGHTS and CDR2 YDEGEE. V was clipped by 6 bases and J by 1 base, with 10 bases between them. This CDR3 spans 13 amino acids. CDR3 bases read: TGTGCCAGCACCTTAACACCGAACACTGAA. This translates into CASTLTPNTE. The full CDR3 is CASTLTPNTEAFF.

This clone was observed a few times. The missing CDR3 end, 3 residues past where the read stops, is filled in from the germline J gene. The chain uses TRBV11-1 and TRBJ2-3; D remains ambiguous. The V end was cut by 2 bases, the J end by 4 bases, with 4 bases between. Looked up from germline, CDR1 is SGHAT and CDR2 is FQDESV (reference sequence). This CDR3 is 12 amino acids long. This CDR3 is CASSLPADTQYF. Incomplete CDR3 DNA: TGTGCCAGCAGCTTACCCGCAGATACG.

This clone appeared many times. Read sequence stops 3 residues before the CDR3 end, and the germline J gene provides the missing end. The chain employs TRBV20-1 and TRBJ1-2; 8 nucleotides agree with TRBD1. Germline V CDR1 and CDR2: DFQATT, SNEGSKA (reference sequence). CDR3 length: 16 residues. CDR3 bases read: TGCAGTGCTAGACCGCCGCCAGACAGGGGCGTCGTCGGC. Its protein is CSARPPPDRGVVG. The whole CDR3 sequence reads CSARPPPDRGVVGYTF.

This clone was counted ten times or more. The read stops 3 residues short of the end of the CDR3; the missing end is completed from the germline J gene. The gene calls are TRBV18 and TRBJ1-4, with 7 bases lining up with TRBD1. J was trimmed by 4 bases and V by 4 bases; bases with no gene match: 9. CDR3 length: 16 residues. CDR1 KGHSH and CDR2 LQKENI come from the germline V gene. The CDR3 spells CASSQLPGQNNEKLFF. CDR3 bases read: TGTGCCAGCTCACAACTACCGGGACAGAATAATGAAAAA.

This clone was counted many times. The read gets to within 3 residues of the CDR3 end, and the germline J gene fills in the rest. The gene calls are TRBV19 and TRBJ1-2, with D maybe TRBD1 (5 bases). CDR1 LNHDA and CDR2 SQIVND come from the germline V gene (reference sequence). The V and J ends lost 5 bases and 6 bases respectively, with 13 bases between them. CDR3 length: 13 amino acids. The part of the CDR3 DNA that was read is TGTGCCAGTAGTCCTAGACAGCGTGATGGC. Protein sequence: CASSPRQRDG. The entire CDR3 protein reads CASSPRQRDGYTF.

This clone was counted at least ten times. The CDR3 goes on 3 residues after the read ends, and that part is filled in from the germline J gene. The gene calls are TRBV19 and TRBJ2-5, with 9 bases matching TRBD2. The CDR3 runs to 14 residues. V was clipped by 4 bases and J by 5 bases; unmatched bases: 5. Germline V gene lookup returns CDR1 LNHDA and CDR2 SQIVND (reference sequence). The DNA read from the CDR3 is TGTGCCAGTAGTACTGTAGCGGGAGAGGAGACC. It specifies CASSTVAGEET. The CDR3 in full is CASSTVAGEETQYF.

As regards this clone: The read ends 3 residues shy of where the CDR3 ends; the end is completed using the germline J gene. The chain employs TRBV30 and TRBJ1-1; tentative D call: TRBD1 (5 bases). The CDR3 extends over 13 amino acids. The germline V and J ends were trimmed by 1 base and 1 base, with 7 bases remaining between them. CDR1 is GTSNPN and CDR2 is SVGIG in the germline V gene (reference sequence). This chain's CDR3 is CAWSGQPNTEAFF. The sequenced part of the CDR3 DNA is TGTGCCTGGAGTGGACAGCCGAACACTGAA.

This clone was recorded many times. CDR3 DNA, as far as it was read: TGTGCCTGGAGCTTAGACACTAACTATGGC. It translates to CAWSLDTNYG. The entire CDR3 is CAWSLDTNYGYTF. The chain joins TRBV30 to TRBJ1-2; no definite D call. The read is 3 residues too short to cover the CDR3 end, so that end is filled in from the germline J gene. CDR1 is GTSNPN and CDR2 is SVGIG in the germline V gene (reference sequence). With 3 bases removed from V and 0 bases from J, the gap between germline ends came to 8 bases. The CDR3 runs 13 residues. The variable domain in full, completed from reference TRBV30 and TRBJ1-2, reads SQTIHQWPATLVQPVGSPLSLECTVEGTSNPNLYWYRQAAGRGLQLLFYSVGIGQISSEVPQNLSASRPQDRQFILSSKKLLLSDSGFYLCAWSLDTNYGYTFGSGTRLTVV.

Worth noting for this clone: The CDR3 end falls 3 residues outside the read, so it is completed with the germline J gene. The V gene is TRBV7-9, the J gene TRBJ1-2; D is undetermined. The CDR3 sequence is 14 residues long. Germline V CDR1 and CDR2: SEHNR, FQNEAQ (reference sequence). CDR3 protein: CASSSSSASGTYTF. The sequenced part of the CDR3 DNA is TGTGCCAGCAGCTCCTCCTCAGCCTCAGGAACC.

At least ten counts were recorded for this clone. From the germline J gene comes the end of the CDR3, since the read stops 3 residues before it. V and J are TRBV5-4 and TRBJ2-1; no definite D call. The V end lost 6 bases, the J end lost 3 bases, and 13 bases lay between the germline ends. The CDR3 is made up of 14 amino acids. Germline CDR1 and CDR2: SGHNT and YYREEE (reference sequence). The CDR3 is CASNPNSDYNEQFF. The part of the CDR3 DNA that was read is TGTGCCAGCAACCCAAACTCCGACTACAATGAG.

Regarding this clone: One base away lies a much larger clone, so this may be a sequencing read error. The read terminates 3 residues ahead of where the CDR3 ends, so the germline J gene completes it. J is TRBJ1-6 and V is TRBV13, with D possibly TRBD1 on 6 matching bases. Germline V gene data show CDR1 as PRHDT and CDR2 as FYEKMQ (reference sequence). This CDR3 is built from 16 residues. V lost 4 bases to trimming and J lost 7 bases, with 17 bases between them. Partial CDR3 DNA: TGTGCCAGCAGCTCAGGTGGCAGGGGCATCAATTCACCC. This encodes CASSSGGRGINSP. The full CDR3 reads CASSSGGRGINSPLHF.

This clone was seen at least ten times. The missing CDR3 end, 3 residues past where the read stops, is filled in from the germline J gene. The chain uses TRBV14 and TRBJ1-2; D unclear. CDR1 and CDR2 (germline): SGHDN, FVKESK. The CDR3 runs 13 residues. V was pared by 6 bases and J by 4 bases, with 12 bases between. Partial CDR3 DNA: TGTGCCAGCAGTCTGACTTCGGTCTATGGC. It yields the protein CASSLTSVYG. The whole CDR3 protein reads CASSLTSVYGYTF.

This clone was observed at least ten times. One end of the junction is discordant with germline, which a read error may explain. The sequence runs out 3 residues before the end of the CDR3; the remainder is reconstructed from the germline J gene. The V and J genes are TRBV18 and TRBJ2-7; 9 bases are a match to TRBD1. The length of the CDR3 is 17 residues. Germline V gene sequence: CDR1 KGHSH, CDR2 LQKENI. The covered CDR3 bases are TGTGCCAGCTCATCACCGGGACAGGGATTTGGGTCCTACGAG. This encodes CASSSPGQGFGSYE. The CDR3 reads in full as CASSSPGQGFGSYEQYF.

This clone was detected ten times or more. The read gets to within 3 residues of the CDR3 end, and the germline J gene fills in the rest. This chain connects TRBV30 to TRBJ1-1; weak D call: TRBD1 (5 bases). CDR1 and CDR2 (germline): GTSNPN, SVGIG (reference sequence). This CDR3 region has 14 residues. The CDR3 DNA, read in part, is TGTGCCTGGAGTGGGGGGGGGACCAGGGCGGAG. Translating it yields CAWSGGGTRAE. The whole CDR3 protein is CAWSGGGTRAEAFF.